The rows below give T cell receptor beta chains drawn from one sample of a study of blood T cell repertoires in COVID-19. Assay used: immunoSEQ multiplex PCR; TCRdb lists only in-frame clones, some missing. Counted here are some 150,000 clones, around 92% occurring once; the ten biggest clones make up approximately 3%. Source material: peripheral blood. These TCRs come from a man aged 55 to 69 with acute or convalescent COVID-19. CDR3s include the opening cysteine and the closing phenylalanine or tryptophan. A D gene is named only where the DNA matches it firmly.

V gene	D gene	J gene	CDR3 protein
TRBV19	NA	TRBJ2-4	CASSPTASIQYF
TRBV10-1	TRBD2	TRBJ2-1	CASSEGTSSYNEQFF
TRBV5-4	TRBD2	TRBJ2-1	CASSLGRSSGGGNEQFF
TRBV2	NA	TRBJ1-1	CASRGLWENTEAFF
TRBV10-3	NA	TRBJ1-5	CAIGPGSNQPQHF
TRBV19	NA	TRBJ2-6	CASSIGGRAGANVLTF
TRBV12-2	NA	TRBJ1-6	CASRFSGRSPLHF
TRBV19	TRBD2	TRBJ2-1	CASKPAGGPGEQFF
TRBV19	TRBD1	TRBJ1-2	CASSHDGQGGFGYTF
TRBV6-1	NA	TRBJ1-6	CASSDRQVRHSPLHF
TRBV29-1	TRBD2	TRBJ2-1	CSASAGGPNEQFF
TRBV4-3	NA	TRBJ2-2	CASSQPQAGMNTGELFF
TRBV2	TRBD2	TRBJ2-4	CASSERGGMNIQYF
TRBV5-1	NA	TRBJ1-3	CASSLAGSSGNTIYF
TRBV4-3	NA	TRBJ2-3	CASSHTPGDTQYF
TRBV24-1	NA	TRBJ2-5	CATSERGGRETQYF
TRBV3-1/TRBV3-2	NA	TRBJ1-4	CASSQEGGDTNEKLFF
TRBV10-3	NA	TRBJ2-7	CAARRQDRHEQYF
TRBV3-1/TRBV3-2	TRBD1	TRBJ2-5	CASSQGRTGLETQYF
TRBV6-5	NA	TRBJ1-2	CASSLGQANYGYTF
TRBV6-4	NA	TRBJ1-6	CASSVRGDHSPLHF
TRBV6-5	TRBD1	TRBJ1-1	CASSPTGVWTEAFF
TRBV27	NA	TRBJ1-6	CASSFGGLGSAYNSPLHF
TRBV5-1	NA	TRBJ2-2	CASSFKTWASLTNTGELFF
TRBV27	NA	TRBJ1-4	CASSSGYNEKLFF
TRBV15	NA	TRBJ1-6	CATSREEQGQSPLHF
TRBV24-1	NA	TRBJ1-2	CATSPLLSTEGPGGYTF
TRBV7-4	NA	TRBJ1-6	CASSPDLSSYNSPLHF
TRBV6-5	TRBD1	TRBJ1-2	CASSYSILDRGYGYTF
TRBV3-1/TRBV3-2	NA	TRBJ1-1	CASSHWQDNMNTEAFF
TRBV11-2	TRBD1	TRBJ1-1	CASWRTGGDEAFF
TRBV6-2/TRBV6-3	TRBD1	TRBJ1-1	CASSYVRTGLRNTEAFF
TRBV5-1	TRBD1	TRBJ1-2	CASSLAEERGLYGYTF
TRBV5-1	NA	TRBJ2-3	CASSWDMSDTQYF
TRBV3-1/TRBV3-2	TRBD1	TRBJ1-2	CASSPRDSYGYTF
TRBV29-1	NA	TRBJ2-7	CSVDQGGSWDEQYF
TRBV6-5	TRBD1	TRBJ1-4	CASSYLTGDVGQLFF
TRBV27	TRBD1	TRBJ2-7	CASSLWGQGAYEQYF
TRBV19	NA	TRBJ2-7	CASSISGTRGDYEQYF
TRBV4-2	NA	TRBJ2-7	CASSQDAGFSYEQYF
TRBV24-1	TRBD1	TRBJ1-5	CATGTGEYSNQPQHF
TRBV5-6	NA	TRBJ1-4	CASSLGVGVEKLFF
TRBV4-3	NA	TRBJ2-2	CASSQQTGQNTGELFF
TRBV11-2	TRBD2	TRBJ2-1	CASSLGLAAYNEQFF
TRBV7-9	TRBD1	TRBJ1-4	CASSLTTGRGEKLFF
TRBV24-1	NA	TRBJ2-1	CATRGEGSYNEQFF
TRBV3-1/TRBV3-2	NA	TRBJ1-6	CASSQGWRDSPLHF
TRBV10-2	TRBD1	TRBJ2-1	CASRQGNEQFF
TRBV15	TRBD1	TRBJ1-2	CATDNYRGTNYGYTF
TRBV7-2	NA	TRBJ1-1	CASSSSQGEAFF
TRBV11-2	TRBD1	TRBJ1-1	CASSSDRGPEAFF
TRBV4-2	TRBD2	TRBJ2-7	CASSQLSAGGLQVAYF
TRBV5-6	TRBD1	TRBJ1-1	CASSLTGEREAFF
TRBV5-1	NA	TRBJ1-4	CASTPGRGTNEKLFF
TRBV4-1	NA	TRBJ2-7	CASSQDPTVYEQYF
TRBV7-2	NA	TRBJ2-3	CASSFAVGGADTQYF
TRBV10-3	NA	TRBJ1-3	CAIRFNSGNTIYF
TRBV11-2	TRBD1	TRBJ1-3	CASSKGQGGSGNTIYF
TRBV9	TRBD2	TRBJ2-1	CASSVGLSGGLNRFF
TRBV27	NA	TRBJ2-2	CASRDQGSPTNTGELFF